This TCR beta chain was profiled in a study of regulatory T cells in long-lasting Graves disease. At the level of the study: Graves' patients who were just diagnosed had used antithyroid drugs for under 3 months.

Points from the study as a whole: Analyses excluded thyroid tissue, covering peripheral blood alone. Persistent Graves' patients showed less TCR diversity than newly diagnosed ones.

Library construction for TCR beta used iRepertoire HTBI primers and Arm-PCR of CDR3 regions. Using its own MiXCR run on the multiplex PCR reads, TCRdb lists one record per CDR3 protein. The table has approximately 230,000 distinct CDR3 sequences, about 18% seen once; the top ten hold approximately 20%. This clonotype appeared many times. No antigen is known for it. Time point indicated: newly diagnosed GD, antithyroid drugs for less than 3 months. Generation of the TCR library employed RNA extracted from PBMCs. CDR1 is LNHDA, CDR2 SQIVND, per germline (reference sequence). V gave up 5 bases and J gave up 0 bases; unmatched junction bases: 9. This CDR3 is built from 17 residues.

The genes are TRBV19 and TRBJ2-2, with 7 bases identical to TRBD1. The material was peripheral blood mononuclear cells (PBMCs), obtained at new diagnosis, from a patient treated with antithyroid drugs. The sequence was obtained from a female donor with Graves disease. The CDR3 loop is CASSVFTGTANTGELFF. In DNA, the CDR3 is TGTGCCAGTAGTGTATTTACCGGGACAGCGAACACCGGGGAGCTGTTTTTT.